A single sample is the source of the 6 T cell receptor beta chains below, sequenced in a study of T cell repertoires in cytomegalovirus infection. TCRdb redid the calling of the reads with MiXCR, one entry per CDR3 protein. The table has about 76,000 distinct CDR3 sequences, roughly 3.6% seen once. What was sequenced was PBMCs. These receptors were taken from a human donor in good health (CMV status not recorded). Some clones in this sample may be carry-over from other donors' samples.

This clonotype was recorded many times. The gene calls are TRBV19 and TRBJ2-3; tentative D call: TRBD2 (5 bases). Deletions cut 0 bases from V and 2 bases from J, with 12 bases between. The CDR3 consists of 16 residues. Germline V gene sequence: CDR1 LNHDA, CDR2 SQIVND (reference sequence). The CDR3 DNA is TGTGCCAGTAGTATAGATCATCGGGGATACACAGATACGCAGTATTTT. As protein: CASSIDHRGYTDTQYF.

This clonotype came up many times. V usage is TRBV7-6 and J usage is TRBJ2-7, with a weak D call TRBD2 (6 bases). Looked up from germline, CDR1 is SGHVS and CDR2 is FNYEAQ. This CDR3 spans 12 amino acids. V was pared by 4 bases and J by 7 bases, with 11 bases between. CDR3 sequence (DNA): TGTGCCAGCAGCTGGCGGGACGGAGAGCAGTACTTC. Translating gives CASSWRDGEQYF.

Many counts were recorded for this clonotype. The chain joins TRBV5-6 to TRBJ1-5; D unclear. From germline, CDR1 is SGHDT and CDR2 YYEEEE. This CDR3 region has 12 residues. The V and J ends lost 4 bases and 7 bases respectively, with 9 bases between them. The CDR3 is CASSAELQPQHF. The CDR3 DNA follows: TGTGCCAGCAGCGCCGAATTACAGCCCCAGCATTTT. The entire variable domain, with the rest obtained from reference TRBV5-6 and TRBJ1-5, is as follows: DAGVTQSPTHLIKTRGQQVTLRCSPKSGHDTVSWYQQALGQGPQFIFQYYEEEERQRGNFPDRFSGHQFPNYSSELNVNALLLGDSALYLCASSAELQPQHFGDGTRLSIL.

This clonotype was detected many times. This rearrangement joins TRBV7-2 to TRBJ2-5; D gene unclear. Germline-derived CDR1 and CDR2 are SGHTA and FQGNSA. CDR3 length: 12 residues. Trimming shortened V by 5 bases and J by 5 bases, and 9 bases separated the two germline ends. The CDR3 region is CASSRSGETQYF. The CDR3, as DNA: TGTGCCAGCAGCCGCAGTGGGGAGACCCAGTACTTC.

This clonotype was seen many times. The chain links TRBV6-2 or TRBV6-3 to TRBJ1-4, with 7 bases aligning to TRBD1. The CDR3 consists of 15 residues. Losses at the gene ends were 6 bases for V and 11 bases for J; bases not matched to a gene: 15. Germline-derived CDR1 and CDR2 are MNHEY and SVGEGT. CDR3 protein: CASSSTQRQQGKLFF. The CDR3 nucleotides read TGTGCCAGCAGCTCCACACAGAGGCAACAGGGGAAACTGTTTTTT.

The table lists this clonotype with many counts. The CDR3 DNA follows: TGTGCCAGCAGTTTCTGGGGCGATAGCAATCAGCCCCAGCATTTT. Amino acids: CASSFWGDSNQPQHF. The gene calls are TRBV28 and TRBJ1-5, with a tentative D call TRBD1 (5 bases). Germline assignment: CDR1 MDHEN and CDR2 SYDVKM. The CDR3 loop spans 15 amino acids. V lost 3 bases and J lost 0, with 9 bases in between.